The clone carrying this TCR beta chain turned up a few times. Its matching antigen is unknown. One entry per CDR3 protein, called by TCRdb with MiXCR from the reads. The sample carries a few hundred thousand distinct CDR3 sequences, 26% recorded once. This entry comes from a study of T cell repertoires in cytomegalovirus infection. Study conclusions and caveats: CMV carriers having the relevant HLA were flagged by cumulative public TCR beta family frequency. The response measured ex vivo was dominated by TCR beta clonotypes (HLA-C-restricted and CMV-specific).

The sequenced material came from PBMCs. This receptor was obtained from a human donor in good health (CMV status not recorded). Some clones in this sample may be carry-over from other donors' samples.

In DNA, the CDR3 is TGTGCCAGCAGCTTGAGGGTACTCGGCGAGCAGTACGTC. Translation: CASSLRVLGEQYV. This chain joins TRBV5-6 and TRBJ2-7; D gene ambiguous. V was trimmed by 1 base and J by 6 bases, leaving 11 bases between them. Looked up from germline, CDR1 is SGHDT and CDR2 is YYEEEE. The CDR3 contains 13 residues.